Shown below are 9 T cell receptor beta chains from a single sample sequenced in a study of T cells after yellow fever vaccination. TCRdb passed the 5' RACE reads through MiXCR, listing each CDR3 protein once. The profile shows some 150,000 distinct CDR3 sequences, approximately 9.9% of them singletons. The sequencing here drew on CD8+ T cells sorted from PBMCs, taken 15 days after the yellow fever booster vaccination. These receptors were taken from a man younger than 30 who received the YFV17D yellow fever vaccine.

V and J are TRBV19 and TRBJ1-1, with a tentative D call TRBD1 (5 bases). V dropped 3 bases and J dropped 6 bases, with 11 bases sitting between them. The CDR3 runs 13 residues. Germline V lookup: CDR1 LNHDA, CDR2 SQIVND (reference sequence). The CDR3 DNA reads TGTGCCAGTAGTATTTGGGGCGGGGCTGAAGCTTTCTTT. Residues: CASSIWGGAEAFF.

This chain uses TRBV6-5 with TRBJ2-5; D unresolved. Germline CDR1 MNHEY, CDR2 SVGAGI. V lost 0 bases to trimming and J lost 4 bases, with 9 bases between them. The CDR3 runs 14 residues. The CDR3 nucleotides are TGTGCCAGCAGTTACTCGTTGCGTTCAGAGACCCAGTACTTC. This gives the protein CASSYSLRSETQYF.

The chain uses TRBV3-1 and TRBJ2-2; no clear D. The CDR3 consists of 15 residues. CDR1 and CDR2 from the germline V gene are LGHDT and YNNKEL (reference sequence). V shed 4 bases and J shed 0 bases, with 9 bases lying between them. The CDR3 DNA reads as TGTGCCAGCAGCCCCTTCGCGGCGAACACCGGGGAGCTGTTTTTT. This gives the protein CASSPFAANTGELFF.

This chain connects TRBV4-1 to TRBJ2-7, with TRBD1 matching 7 bases. The CDR3 length is 15 residues. V trimming: 1 base; J trimming: 3 bases; junction bases outside the gene matches: 6. The V gene's germline CDR1 is MGHRA and CDR2 YSYEKL. The CDR3 DNA follows: TGCGCCAGCAGCCAAGGCCCGGGACAGAACTACGAGCAGTACTTC. It codes for CASSQGPGQNYEQYF.

The chain recombines TRBV12-3 or TRBV12-4 with TRBJ2-2, with D possibly being TRBD1 (5 bases). The CDR3 extends over 13 amino acids. V was shortened by 3 bases and J by 5 bases, with 7 bases between the two germline ends. The CDR3 DNA reads as TGTGCCAGCAGTTTGACAGAAACCGGGGAGCTGTTTTTT. As protein: CASSLTETGELFF.

This clonotype was detected only once. The CDR3 reads CASSPERGIGEKLFF. For the CDR3, the DNA is TGTGCCAGCAGCCCGGAGAGGGGTATCGGTGAAAAACTGTTTTTT. This chain uses TRBV7-6 with TRBJ1-4; maybe TRBD1 (5 bases). Trimming removed 5 bases from V and 7 bases from J, with 17 bases in between. Germline V gene sequence: CDR1 SGHVS, CDR2 FNYEAQ. The CDR3 is 15 residues long.

Many counts were recorded for this clonotype. The CDR3 region has the DNA TGTGCCAGCAGCTTAGGATGGACGAGCACAGATACGCAGTATTTT. Translating gives CASSLGWTSTDTQYF. The chain links TRBV7-2 to TRBJ2-3; D is ambiguous. There are 15 residues in the CDR3. The V gene lost 1 base and the J gene lost 0 bases, with 8 bases spanning the gap. Germline V gene sequence: CDR1 SGHTA, CDR2 FQGNSA.

The CDR3 loop is CASSILAGGANGELFF. In DNA, the CDR3 is TGTGCCAGCAGCATTCTGGCGGGGGGAGCGAACGGGGAGCTGTTTTTT. This rearrangement joins TRBV11-2 to TRBJ2-2, with 8 nucleotides matching TRBD2. CDR1 and CDR2 (germline): SGHAT, FQNNGV. This CDR3 is built from 16 residues. Trimming at V came to 5 bases and at J to 7 bases, leaving 12 bases not matched to a gene.

The chain joins TRBV6-6 to TRBJ2-5; possible D gene TRBD2, 7 bases. Germline V gene lookup returns CDR1 MNHNY and CDR2 SVGAGI (reference sequence). V shed 0 bases and J shed 0 bases, with 14 bases lying between them. The CDR3 consists of 17 residues. CDR3 amino acids: CASSYSREGGYQETQYF. CDR3 coding DNA: TGTGCCAGCAGTTACTCGAGGGAGGGGGGGTACCAAGAGACCCAGTACTTC.